This TCR beta chain was documented in a study of shared clonotypes between healthy human individuals. There were only Caucasian adults among the donors, and all lived in Nashville, Tennessee. Assay runs were performed at deep level. Replicate PCRs for sorted subsets used about 200 ng DNA; this equaled 25,000 to 35,000 T cell genomes. Per the original methods: There were no quality scores in the junction-only immunoSEQ sequences, so filtering differed. Assay: immunoSEQ multiplex PCR; the TCRdb copy retains only in-frame clones and omits some. D and trimming were read from the DNA, whereas the V and J calls and clone size are those reported in that table. The sample carries around 2.5 million clones, approximately 93% recorded once. The CDR3 totals 14 residues. V dropped 4 bases and J dropped 7 bases, with 17 bases sitting between them. From germline, CDR1 is SGHRS and CDR2 YFSETQ.

V and J are TRBV5-1 and TRBJ1-1; no clear D gene. This sequence was found in a man between 18 and 35 years old in good health. Some clones in this sample may be carry-over from other donors' samples. Sequenced: naive CD4+ T cells from PBMCs. This sample's subset: CD45RA+ positively selected. The CDR3 reads CASSPKPETGEAFF. The CDR3 nucleotides read TGCGCCAGCAGCCCAAAACCTGAGACGGGTGAAGCTTTCTTT.